This T cell receptor (beta chain) appears in the sequencing data of a study of Ad26.COV2.S vaccination and SARS-CoV-2 variants. The treatment here: roughly 18 received Ad26.COV2.S at low or high dose, single or two shots; about 5 received placebo; per-sample allocation not given. All samples were drawn on day 63, counting from the first vaccine or placebo injection. The repertoire was sequenced with immunoSEQ multiplex PCR; TCRdb's copy has only in-frame clones and lacks some. The sample shows a few hundred thousand clones, around 91% of them seen only once. The origin of this receptor is a person aged 18 to 65 who received the Ad26.COV2.S COVID-19 vaccine or a placebo. The specimen comprised peripheral blood, sampled in a trial of Ad26.COV2.S vaccine versus placebo.

This CDR3 reads CASTSGQGGTYEQYF. The CDR3 nucleotides are TGTGCCAGTACTTCCGGGCAGGGGGGGACCTACGAGCAGTACTTC. This chain joins TRBV19 and TRBJ2-7; D assignment may be TRBD1 or TRBD2 (7 bases each). Germline CDR1 is LNHDA and CDR2 is SQIVND (reference sequence). Trimming left V 7 bases short and J 2 bases short, with 18 bases between. The CDR3 length is 15 residues.